These T cell receptor beta chains were read from a single sample in a study of HIV-infected children after antiretroviral therapy interruption. TCRdb analysed the 3' RACE reads with MiXCR anew, one entry per CDR3 protein. Of about 89,000 distinct CDR3 sequences detected, 6.9% appear once; the ten largest clones hold 0.9% to 1.4%. The starting material was CD45RA+ CD4+ T cells from PBMCs, pooled from several time points, obtained from a donor given antiretroviral therapy, either interrupted or continuous. These receptors were collected from a pool of human donors with HIV. Both conserved end residues are part of each CDR3. Fields, in order: clone size, J gene, D gene, CDR3 length, V gene, CDR3 DNA, CDR3 protein. D genes are given only for firm matches. Clone size is shown for a subset of rows, as once, few, many or a class of expanded clone.

size: -; J: TRBJ2-7; D: -; length: 12; V: TRBV29-1; DNA: TGCAGCGCGGGGGACAGTTCATACGAGCAGTACTTC; CDR3: CSAGDSSYEQYF
size: many; J: TRBJ2-4; D: -; length: 15; V: TRBV6-2/TRBV6-3; DNA: TGTGCCAGCAGCTCCGGACTGATAGCCAAAAACATTCAGTACTTC; CDR3: CASSSGLIAKNIQYF
size: many; J: TRBJ2-7; D: -; length: 14; V: TRBV10-3; DNA: TGTGCCATCAGGATGGCAGGGTCCTCCTACGAGCAGTACTTC; CDR3: CAIRMAGSSYEQYF
size: many; J: TRBJ1-1; D: -; length: 15; V: TRBV20-1; DNA: TGCAGTGGGGGTCCAAACCGGGGCATGAACACTGAAGCTTTCTTT; CDR3: CSGGPNRGMNTEAFF
size: many; J: TRBJ1-1; D: -; length: 19; V: TRBV7-9; DNA: TGTGCCAGCAGCTTCGGACTGCTGTCTACCGCCGACCCGAACACTGAAGCTTTCTTT; CDR3: CASSFGLLSTADPNTEAFF
size: -; J: TRBJ1-1; D: -; length: 17; V: TRBV12-3/TRBV12-4; DNA: TGTGCCAGCAGTTTTACTTTCGGGGGGGATCAGAACACTGAAGCTTTCTTT; CDR3: CASSFTFGGDQNTEAFF
size: many; J: TRBJ2-3; D: -; length: 11; V: TRBV24-1; DNA: TGTGCCACCAGTGATTCAGATACGCAGTATTTT; CDR3: CATSDSDTQYF
size: few; J: TRBJ1-5; D: -; length: 15; V: TRBV6-1; DNA: TGTGCCAGCAGTGAAATAGGGAGCGGCAATCAGCCCCAGCATTTT; CDR3: CASSEIGSGNQPQHF
size: few; J: TRBJ2-1; D: TRBD1; length: 15; V: TRBV6-6; DNA: TGTGCCAGCACCCCGACAGGGGTAGAGTACAATGAGCAGTTCTTC; CDR3: CASTPTGVEYNEQFF
size: many; J: TRBJ1-5; D: -; length: 14; V: TRBV10-3; DNA: TGTGCCATCAGTGAGTCGAGCCGTAATCAGCCCCAGCATTTT; CDR3: CAISESSRNQPQHF
size: many; J: TRBJ2-3; D: -; length: 12; V: TRBV25-1; DNA: TGTGCCAGCAGTTCCGGGCAAGGACCGCAGTATTTT; CDR3: CASSSGQGPQYF
size: many; J: TRBJ2-7; D: TRBD2; length: 14; V: TRBV5-1; DNA: TGCGCCAGCAGCCCTCTAGCGGATGACTACGAGCAGTACTTC; CDR3: CASSPLADDYEQYF
size: many; J: TRBJ2-7; D: -; length: 15; V: TRBV6-6; DNA: TGTGCCAGCAAAAACCGACTCGGGAATACCTACGAGCAGTACTTC; CDR3: CASKNRLGNTYEQYF
size: few; J: TRBJ2-2; D: TRBD2; length: 14; V: TRBV5-1; DNA: TGCGCCAGCAGCTCAGCGGGGGGTATCGGGGAGCTGTTTTTT; CDR3: CASSSAGGIGELFF
size: many; J: TRBJ1-3; D: -; length: 14; V: TRBV12-3/TRBV12-4; DNA: TGTGCCAGCAGCTCCTTGAGGCCTGGAAACACCATATATTTT; CDR3: CASSSLRPGNTIYF
size: many; J: TRBJ2-2; D: -; length: 12; V: TRBV5-6; DNA: TGTGCCAGCAGCTTGGTTTCCGGGGAGCTGTTTTTT; CDR3: CASSLVSGELFF
size: few; J: TRBJ2-7; D: TRBD2; length: 17; V: TRBV3-1; DNA: TGTGCCAGCAGCCAAGACACCCTCCGGGACTACCGCTGGGAGCAGTACTTC; CDR3: CASSQDTLRDYRWEQYF
size: many; J: TRBJ2-3; D: -; length: 13; V: TRBV24-1; DNA: TGTGCCACCAGTGACTTCCGTGGAGATACGCAGTATTTT; CDR3: CATSDFRGDTQYF
size: many; J: TRBJ2-1; D: TRBD2; length: 15; V: TRBV20-1; DNA: TGCAGTGCTAGAGTGACTAGCGGGGGGGTGGCTGAGCAGTTCTTC; CDR3: CSARVTSGGVAEQFF
size: many; J: TRBJ2-3; D: -; length: 15; V: TRBV7-4; DNA: TGTGCCAGCAGCTTAGGAGCCCGGGTAACAGATACGCAGTATTTT; CDR3: CASSLGARVTDTQYF
size: few; J: TRBJ2-3; D: -; length: 16; V: TRBV5-1; DNA: TGCGCCAGCAGCTTGGTCGCGATTCTTCGGCCAGATACGCAGTATTTT; CDR3: CASSLVAILRPDTQYF
size: few; J: TRBJ1-2; D: -; length: 15; V: TRBV19; DNA: TGTGCCAGTAGTACGCTACCCAGACAGATTCGGGGCTACACCTTC; CDR3: CASSTLPRQIRGYTF
size: -; J: TRBJ2-3; D: -; length: 15; V: TRBV4-1; DNA: TGCGCCAGCAGCCCTCTTGGTCAAAGGGCAGATACGCAGTATTTT; CDR3: CASSPLGQRADTQYF
size: many; J: TRBJ2-2; D: TRBD2; length: 14; V: TRBV30; DNA: TGTGCCTGGAGTGCCGGGGGGATTAACGGGGAGCTGTTTTTT; CDR3: CAWSAGGINGELFF
size: -; J: TRBJ2-6; D: TRBD2; length: 14; V: TRBV20-1; DNA: TGCAGTGCGGGAGGGAGCTCTGGGGCCAACGTCCTGACTTTC; CDR3: CSAGGSSGANVLTF
size: many; J: TRBJ2-3; D: -; length: 11; V: TRBV12-3/TRBV12-4; DNA: TGTGCCAGCAGCTTGTCAGATACGCAGTATTTT; CDR3: CASSLSDTQYF
size: -; J: TRBJ2-2; D: -; length: 12; V: TRBV18; DNA: TGTGCCACCACCCCAAGTACCGGGGAGCTGTTTTTT; CDR3: CATTPSTGELFF
size: many; J: TRBJ1-1; D: -; length: 12; V: TRBV28; DNA: TGTGCCAGTGCGGACAGGAACACTGAAGCTTTCTTT; CDR3: CASADRNTEAFF
size: few; J: TRBJ1-1; D: -; length: 14; V: TRBV29-1; DNA: TGCAGCGTTTTGAGACAGGACATGAACACTGAAGCTTTCTTT; CDR3: CSVLRQDMNTEAFF
size: -; J: TRBJ1-6; D: TRBD1; length: 16; V: TRBV4-1; DNA: TGCGCCAGCAGCCAAGGAACCGGGACAGGGAATTCACCCCTCCACTTT; CDR3: CASSQGTGTGNSPLHF
size: few; J: TRBJ2-6; D: -; length: 16; V: TRBV6-9; DNA: TGTGCCAGCAGTCTCCAAGGGTTCTCTGGGGCCAACGTCCTGACTTTC; CDR3: CASSLQGFSGANVLTF
size: -; J: TRBJ2-1; D: TRBD2; length: 20; V: TRBV19; DNA: TGTGCCAGTAGTAACCCACGTTGGACTAGCGGGGTAGACGTCTACAATGAGCAGTTCTTC; CDR3: CASSNPRWTSGVDVYNEQFF
size: few; J: TRBJ2-6; D: -; length: 14; V: TRBV15; DNA: TGTGCCACCAGCAGGACAGCTGGGGCCAACGTCCTGACTTTC; CDR3: CATSRTAGANVLTF
size: many; J: TRBJ1-5; D: TRBD1; length: 14; V: TRBV10-2; DNA: TGCGCCAGCAGTGCGAGACAGGGCGGACAGCCCCAGCATTTT; CDR3: CASSARQGGQPQHF
size: many; J: TRBJ2-7; D: -; length: 16; V: TRBV25-1; DNA: TGTGCCAGCAGTGACCCCGCCAGTTCGGGCTATAAAGAGCAGTACTTC; CDR3: CASSDPASSGYKEQYF
size: -; J: TRBJ1-1; D: TRBD1; length: 16; V: TRBV3-1; DNA: TGTGCCAGCAGCCACGCCGCCGGGACAGGGGGTACTGAAGCTTTCTTT; CDR3: CASSHAAGTGGTEAFF
size: -; J: TRBJ2-3; D: -; length: 13; V: TRBV7-3; DNA: TGTGCCAGCAGCTCCGCCGGGGAAGATACGCAGTATTTT; CDR3: CASSSAGEDTQYF
size: many; J: TRBJ1-6; D: TRBD1; length: 13; V: TRBV30; DNA: TGTGCCTGGCAGGGGGCTGATAATTCACCCCTCCACTTT; CDR3: CAWQGADNSPLHF